The clone carrying this TCR beta chain has a handful of counts. It was ten milliliters of peripheral blood that were drawn from each donor. The use of a sample-barcoded 5' primer and a J-beta primer mix characterized a second PCR of 7 to 11 cycles. Every molecule of cDNA carried a tag from a template-switch adaptor with 12 random nucleotides. In TCRdb, the 5' RACE reads were re-called with MiXCR into one record per CDR3 protein. The table includes some 1,000,000 distinct CDR3 sequences, less than 25% detected once. Germline CDR1 and CDR2: SQVTM and ANQGSEA. Trimming removed 8 bases at V and 4 bases at J, with 9 bases between. The CDR3 is 11 residues long. The data stem from a study of blood T cells in healthy people across ages. This same sample was also taken into another study, of T cells of mothers and their children. From that report: With the M1S primer of the second PCR, sample barcodes and 2-4 random nucleotides were added. It was related mother-child pairs that showed slightly higher overlap than unrelated pairs, without reaching significance.

The gene calls are TRBV29-1 and TRBJ2-1, with D maybe TRBD1 (6 bases). The sample taken for sequencing was blood. This sequence was found in a girl aged 2-15 years in good health. Here the CDR3 DNA reads TGCAGCTCGAGGGGGTACAATGAGCAGTTCTTC. Translation gives CSSRGYNEQFF.